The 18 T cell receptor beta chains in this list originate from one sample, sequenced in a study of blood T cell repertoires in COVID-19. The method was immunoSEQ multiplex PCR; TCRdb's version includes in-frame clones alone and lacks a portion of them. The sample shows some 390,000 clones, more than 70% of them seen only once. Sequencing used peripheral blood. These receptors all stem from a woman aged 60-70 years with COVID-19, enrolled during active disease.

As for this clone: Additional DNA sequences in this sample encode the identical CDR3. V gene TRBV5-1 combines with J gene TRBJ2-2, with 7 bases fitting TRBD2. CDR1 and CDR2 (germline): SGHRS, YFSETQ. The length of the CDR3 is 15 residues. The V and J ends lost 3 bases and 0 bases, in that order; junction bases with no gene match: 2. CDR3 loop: CASSSLAANTGELFF. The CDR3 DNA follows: TGCGCCAGCAGCTCCCTAGCGGCGAACACCGGGGAGCTGTTTTTT. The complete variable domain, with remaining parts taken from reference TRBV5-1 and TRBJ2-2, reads KAGVTQTPRYLIKTRGQQVTLSCSPISGHRSVSWYQQTPGQGLQFLFEYFSETQRNKGNFPGRFSGRQFSNSRSEMNVSTLELGDSALYLCASSSLAANTGELFFGEGSRLTVL.

In DNA form, the CDR3 reads TGTGCCAGCAGCCCCTACGCGACATCTGGGTACAATGAGCAGTTCTTC. It yields the protein CASSPYATSGYNEQFF. The chain joins TRBV5-8 to TRBJ2-1; no firm D call. The CDR3 runs to 16 residues. Germline CDR1 SGHTS, CDR2 YDEGEE. Trimming removed 4 bases from V and 4 bases from J, with 18 bases in between.

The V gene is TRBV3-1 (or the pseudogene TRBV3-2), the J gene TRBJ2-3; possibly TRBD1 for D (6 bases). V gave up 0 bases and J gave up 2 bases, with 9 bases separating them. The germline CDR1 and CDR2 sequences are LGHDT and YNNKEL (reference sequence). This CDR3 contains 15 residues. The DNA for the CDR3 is TGTGCCAGCAGCCAAGACAGGGGATTCACAGATACGCAGTATTTT. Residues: CASSQDRGFTDTQYF.

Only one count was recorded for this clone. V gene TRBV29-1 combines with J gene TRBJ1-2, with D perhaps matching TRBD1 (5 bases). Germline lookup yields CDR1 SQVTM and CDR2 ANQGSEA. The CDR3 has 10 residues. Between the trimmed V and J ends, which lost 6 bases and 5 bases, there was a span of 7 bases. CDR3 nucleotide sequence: TGCAGCGTGACAGAATATGGCTACACCTTC. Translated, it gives CSVTEYGYTF.

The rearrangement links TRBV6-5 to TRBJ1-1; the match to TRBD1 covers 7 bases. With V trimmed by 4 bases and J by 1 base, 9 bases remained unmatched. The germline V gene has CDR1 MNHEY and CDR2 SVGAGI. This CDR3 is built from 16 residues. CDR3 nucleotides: TGTGCCAGCAGTTTTGGTACAGGGGAGGCGAACACTGAAGCTTTCTTT. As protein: CASSFGTGEANTEAFF.

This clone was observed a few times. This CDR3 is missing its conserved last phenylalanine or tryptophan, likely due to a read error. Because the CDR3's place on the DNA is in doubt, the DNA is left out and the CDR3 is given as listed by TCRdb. CDR3 sequence: CASRAYPHPEV. The chain is built from TRBV6-4 and TRBJ1-5. Germline CDR1 and CDR2: MRHNA and SNTAGT. The CDR3 is 11 residues long, counting both termini.

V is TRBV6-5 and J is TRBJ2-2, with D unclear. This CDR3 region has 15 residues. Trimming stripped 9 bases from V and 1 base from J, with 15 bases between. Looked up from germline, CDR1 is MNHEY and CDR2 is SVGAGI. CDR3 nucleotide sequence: TGTGCCAGTTTGCATGGCAGGAAGAACACCGGGGAGCTGTTTTTT. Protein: CASLHGRKNTGELFF.

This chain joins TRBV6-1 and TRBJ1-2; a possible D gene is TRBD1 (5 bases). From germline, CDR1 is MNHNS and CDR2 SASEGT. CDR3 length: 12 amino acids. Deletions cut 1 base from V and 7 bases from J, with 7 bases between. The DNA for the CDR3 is TGTGCCAGCAGTGAAGGCAGGGTTGGCTACACCTTC. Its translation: CASSEGRVGYTF.

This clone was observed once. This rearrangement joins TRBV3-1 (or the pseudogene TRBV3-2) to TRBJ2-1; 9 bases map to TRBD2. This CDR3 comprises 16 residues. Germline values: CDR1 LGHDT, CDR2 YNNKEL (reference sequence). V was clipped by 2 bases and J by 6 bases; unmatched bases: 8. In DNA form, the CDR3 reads TGTGCCAGCAGCCAAAGGGGCGGGGGGGCCTCCAATGAGCAGTTCTTC. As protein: CASSQRGGGASNEQFF.

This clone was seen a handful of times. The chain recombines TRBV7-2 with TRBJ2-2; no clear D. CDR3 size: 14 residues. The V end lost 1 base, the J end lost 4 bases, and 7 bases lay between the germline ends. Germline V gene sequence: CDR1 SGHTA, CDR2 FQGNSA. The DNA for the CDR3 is TGTGCCAGCAGCTTAGATCGCGGCACCGGGGAGCTGTTTTTT. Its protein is CASSLDRGTGELFF.

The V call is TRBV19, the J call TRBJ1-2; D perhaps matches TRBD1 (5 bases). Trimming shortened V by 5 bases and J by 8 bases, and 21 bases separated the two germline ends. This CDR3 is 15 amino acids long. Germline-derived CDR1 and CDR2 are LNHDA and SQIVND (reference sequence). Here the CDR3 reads CASSFRHQGIGGYTF. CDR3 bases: TGTGCCAGTAGTTTCCGACACCAGGGTATTGGAGGCTACACCTTC.

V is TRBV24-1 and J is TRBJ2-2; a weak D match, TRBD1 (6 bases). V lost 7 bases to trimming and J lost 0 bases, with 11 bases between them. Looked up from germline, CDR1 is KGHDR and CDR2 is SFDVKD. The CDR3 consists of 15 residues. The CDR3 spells CATSLTGANTGELFF. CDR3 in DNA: TGTGCCACCAGCCTGACAGGCGCGAACACCGGGGAGCTGTTTTTT.

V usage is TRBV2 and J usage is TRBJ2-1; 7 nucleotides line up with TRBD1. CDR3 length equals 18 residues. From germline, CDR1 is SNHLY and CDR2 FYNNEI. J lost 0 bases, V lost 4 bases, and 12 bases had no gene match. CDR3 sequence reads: CASSGESLAGGSYNEQFF. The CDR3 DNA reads TGTGCCAGCAGTGGCGAGAGTTTGGCAGGGGGCTCCTACAATGAGCAGTTCTTC.

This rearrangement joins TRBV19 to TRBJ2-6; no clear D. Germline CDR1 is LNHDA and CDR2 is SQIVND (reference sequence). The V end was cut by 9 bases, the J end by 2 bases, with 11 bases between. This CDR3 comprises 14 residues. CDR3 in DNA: TGTGCCAGCCAAAGCATTACTGGGGCCAACGTCCTGACTTTC. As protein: CASQSITGANVLTF.

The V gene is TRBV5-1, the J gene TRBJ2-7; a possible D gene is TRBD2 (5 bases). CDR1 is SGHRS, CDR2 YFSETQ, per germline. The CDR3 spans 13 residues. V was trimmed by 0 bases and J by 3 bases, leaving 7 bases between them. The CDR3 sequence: CASSLAGVYEQYF. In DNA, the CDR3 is TGCGCCAGCAGCTTGGCCGGGGTCTACGAGCAGTACTTC.

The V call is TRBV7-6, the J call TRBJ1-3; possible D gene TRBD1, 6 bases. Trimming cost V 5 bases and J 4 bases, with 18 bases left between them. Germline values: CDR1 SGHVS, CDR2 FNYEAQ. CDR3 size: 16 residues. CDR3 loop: CASSPTGGAYGNTIYF. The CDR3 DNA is TGTGCCAGCAGCCCTACCGGGGGGGCGTACGGAAACACCATATATTTT.

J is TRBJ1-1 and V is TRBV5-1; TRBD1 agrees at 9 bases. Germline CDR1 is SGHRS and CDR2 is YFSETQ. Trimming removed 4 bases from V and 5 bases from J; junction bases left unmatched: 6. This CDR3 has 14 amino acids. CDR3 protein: CASSGGTGRTEAFF. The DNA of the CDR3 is TGCGCCAGCAGCGGTGGGACAGGGAGAACTGAAGCTTTCTTT.

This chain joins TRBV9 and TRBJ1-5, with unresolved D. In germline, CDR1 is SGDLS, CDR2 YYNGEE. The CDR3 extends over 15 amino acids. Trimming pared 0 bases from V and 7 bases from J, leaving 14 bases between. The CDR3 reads CASSVGYSIGQPQHF. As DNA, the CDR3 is TGTGCCAGCAGCGTAGGGTACAGTATTGGCCAGCCCCAGCATTTT.